These T cell receptor beta chains were read from a single sample in a study of CD8 T cells in Susac syndrome. TCRdb called the immunoSEQ multiplex PCR reads again in MiXCR, with one record for every CDR3 protein. The data contain around 200,000 distinct CDR3 sequences, around 95% of them seen just once; the ten biggest clones take up approximately 0.1%. What was sequenced was CD4+ T cells from PBMCs. The receptors here all came from a human donor with Susac syndrome. The CDR3 runs from the conserved cysteine through the conserved F or W. A D gene is named only where the DNA matches it firmly. Part of the rows lack a size; the others show once, few, many or a class for expanded clones.

J gene: TRBJ1-3
V gene: TRBV28
D gene: TRBD1
clone size: once
CDR3 DNA: TGTGCCAGCAGTTCGGGGACAGGGATCCGTGGTGGAAACACCATATATTTT
CDR3 protein: CASSSGTGIRGGNTIYF

J gene: TRBJ2-1
V gene: TRBV20-1
D gene: NA
clone size: NA
CDR3 DNA: TGCAGTGCTAGAGATCCGTCTAGCCCATACAATGAGCAGTTCTTC
CDR3 protein: CSARDPSSPYNEQFF

J gene: TRBJ2-5
V gene: TRBV10-3
D gene: NA
clone size: NA
CDR3 DNA: TGTGCCATCAGAGAACAGGGCCGGGAGACCCAGTACTTC
CDR3 protein: CAIREQGRETQYF

J gene: TRBJ1-2
V gene: TRBV20-1
D gene: NA
clone size: NA
CDR3 DNA: TGCAGTGCTGCCGGAATTACAGGAGGATTAAATGGCTACACCTTC
CDR3 protein: CSAAGITGGLNGYTF

J gene: TRBJ2-2
V gene: TRBV3-1
D gene: NA
clone size: once
CDR3 DNA: TGTGCCAGCAGCCCCCGCTTGAACACCGGGGAGCTGTTTTTT
CDR3 protein: CASSPRLNTGELFF

J gene: TRBJ1-1
V gene: TRBV5-1
D gene: NA
clone size: NA
CDR3 DNA: TGCGCCAGCAGCACACAGTCCCCCCCGAGCACTGAAGCTTTCTTT
CDR3 protein: CASSTQSPPSTEAFF

J gene: TRBJ1-2
V gene: TRBV6-4
D gene: NA
clone size: NA
CDR3 DNA: TGTGCCAGCAGGGACGGTCGCACCTTC
CDR3 protein: CASRDGRTF

J gene: TRBJ2-7
V gene: TRBV28
D gene: TRBD1
clone size: NA
CDR3 DNA: TGTGCCAGCAGTTCGTGGACAGGGCTCTACGAGCAGTACTTC
CDR3 protein: CASSSWTGLYEQYF

J gene: TRBJ1-1
V gene: TRBV24-1
D gene: NA
clone size: NA
CDR3 DNA: TGTGCCACCAGAAACTATAGGGGAGGCACTGAAGCTTTCTTT
CDR3 protein: CATRNYRGGTEAFF

J gene: TRBJ1-2
V gene: TRBV24-1
D gene: TRBD1
clone size: NA
CDR3 DNA: TGTGCCACCAGTGATGCGGACAGGGGCTATGGCTACACCTTC
CDR3 protein: CATSDADRGYGYTF

J gene: TRBJ2-1
V gene: TRBV20-1
D gene: TRBD1
clone size: NA
CDR3 DNA: TGCAGTGCAGGGACAGCGTACAATGAGCAGTTCTTC
CDR3 protein: CSAGTAYNEQFF

J gene: TRBJ1-5
V gene: TRBV30
D gene: NA
clone size: NA
CDR3 DNA: TGTGCCTGGGGACTGCTGGACAATCAGCCCCAGCATTTT
CDR3 protein: CAWGLLDNQPQHF

J gene: TRBJ2-5
V gene: TRBV6-2/TRBV6-3
D gene: TRBD1
clone size: NA
CDR3 DNA: TGTGCCAGCAGTTACTCCGACAGGGGACACGAGACCCAGTACTTC
CDR3 protein: CASSYSDRGHETQYF

J gene: TRBJ2-2
V gene: TRBV27
D gene: NA
clone size: NA
CDR3 DNA: TGTGCCAGCAGTTTACGGGGGTATCGGACCGGGGAGCTGTTTTTT
CDR3 protein: CASSLRGYRTGELFF

J gene: TRBJ2-5
V gene: TRBV12-3/TRBV12-4
D gene: NA
clone size: NA
CDR3 DNA: TGTGCCAGCAGCGGGGAGACGGTACGGACCCAGTACTTC
CDR3 protein: CASSGETVRTQYF

J gene: TRBJ1-5
V gene: TRBV12-3/TRBV12-4
D gene: TRBD1
clone size: NA
CDR3 DNA: TGTGCCAGCAGGGCCGGGACAGGGGGCCGGCAGCCCCAGCATTTT
CDR3 protein: CASRAGTGGRQPQHF

J gene: TRBJ2-6
V gene: TRBV6-5
D gene: NA
clone size: NA
CDR3 DNA: TGTGCCAGCAGTTACGGGGTAGGGGCCGGGGCCAACGTCCTGACTTTC
CDR3 protein: CASSYGVGAGANVLTF

J gene: TRBJ2-2
V gene: TRBV3-1
D gene: NA
clone size: NA
CDR3 DNA: TGTGCCAGCAGCCAAGGTCCGTTGGGGGAGCTGTTTTTT
CDR3 protein: CASSQGPLGELFF

J gene: TRBJ2-1
V gene: TRBV27
D gene: TRBD2
clone size: NA
CDR3 DNA: TGTGCCAGCAGTCAAAGACTAGCGGGGAACGTTTACAATGAGCAGTTCTTC
CDR3 protein: CASSQRLAGNVYNEQFF

J gene: TRBJ1-5
V gene: TRBV5-6
D gene: NA
clone size: NA
CDR3 DNA: TGTGCCAGCAGCCGTCTGGGGGGACCGAGCAATCAGCCCCAGCATTTT
CDR3 protein: CASSRLGGPSNQPQHF

J gene: TRBJ2-2
V gene: TRBV6-5
D gene: NA
clone size: NA
CDR3 DNA: TGTGCCAGCAGTGTATACACCGGGGAGCTGTTTTTT
CDR3 protein: CASSVYTGELFF

J gene: TRBJ1-1
V gene: TRBV30
D gene: NA
clone size: NA
CDR3 DNA: TGTGCCTGGAGTGCGCGGGCCGGTAACACTGAAGCTTTCTTT
CDR3 protein: CAWSARAGNTEAFF

J gene: TRBJ2-5
V gene: TRBV7-3
D gene: NA
clone size: NA
CDR3 DNA: TGTGCCAGCAGCTTAAACCCAGGGCAGGGAGAGACCCAGTACTTC
CDR3 protein: CASSLNPGQGETQYF

J gene: TRBJ2-4
V gene: TRBV20-1
D gene: NA
clone size: NA
CDR3 DNA: TGCAGTGCTAGAGACCTCCGGACGGGCGGGGCAATTGGTCAGTACTTC
CDR3 protein: CSARDLRTGGAIGQYF